A single sample gave rise to the 5 T cell receptor beta chains below, sequenced in a study of control samples from healthy donors and cancer patients. Sequenced by immunoSEQ multiplex PCR; TCRdb stores in-frame clones only, minus some. The sample consists of 48,000 or so clones, over 90% of them appearing once. The sequenced material came from PBMCs. Receptors were obtained from a woman aged 45-59 years with head and neck cancer.

The chain has TRBV7-9 and TRBJ1-1; D may be TRBD1 (5 bases). There are 15 residues in the CDR3. Germline V gene lookup returns CDR1 SEHNR and CDR2 FQNEAQ (reference sequence). Trimming pared 0 bases from V and 4 bases from J, leaving 12 bases between. CDR3 loop: CASSLARGTSTEAFF. Here the CDR3 DNA reads TGTGCCAGCAGCTTAGCGAGGGGCACGAGCACTGAAGCTTTCTTT.

The genes are TRBV2 and TRBJ2-1; D perhaps matches TRBD2 (6 bases). Germline CDR1 is SNHLY and CDR2 is FYNNEI. The CDR3 is 12 amino acids. V was clipped by 7 bases and J by 6 bases, with 10 bases between them. In DNA, the CDR3 is TGTGCCAGCAAATTCGGGGGCAATGAGCAGTTCTTC. It translates to CASKFGGNEQFF.

The chain combines TRBV5-6 with TRBJ2-2, with D possibly matching TRBD2 (6 bases). The CDR3 runs to 16 residues. CDR1 and CDR2 (germline): SGHDT, YYEEEE. Trimming pared 0 bases from V and 5 bases from J, leaving 14 bases between. CDR3 protein: CASSLVEGGPTGELFF. The CDR3 DNA is TGTGCCAGCAGCTTGGTGGAAGGAGGGCCAACCGGGGAGCTGTTTTTT.

V gene TRBV4-2 combines with J gene TRBJ2-7; D perhaps matches TRBD2 (5 bases). Germline V gene lookup returns CDR1 LGHNA and CDR2 YNFKEQ. This CDR3 has 16 residues. V was cut by 0 bases and J by 1 base, with 13 bases left in between. The chain's CDR3 is CASSQEGAALSYEQYF. Here the CDR3 DNA reads TGTGCCAGCAGCCAAGAAGGAGCGGCCCTTTCCTACGAGCAGTACTTC.

J is TRBJ2-7 and V is TRBV6-1; D may be TRBD1 (5 bases). The CDR3 has 18 residues. Between the trimmed V and J ends, which lost 1 base and 3 bases, there was a span of 22 bases. Germline V gene lookup returns CDR1 MNHNS and CDR2 SASEGT. CDR3 coding DNA: TGTGCCAGCAGTGAAGGGGCGGTATGGCGGCAGGGCGGCTACGAGCAGTACTTC. Its protein product is CASSEGAVWRQGGYEQYF.